Listed below are T cell receptor beta chains from one sample, sequenced in a study of blood T cell repertoires in COVID-19. This table comes from immunoSEQ multiplex PCR, and its TCRdb copy is limited to in-frame clones, with some not included. The sample consists of under 300,000 clones, approximately 86% of them appearing once. The source material was peripheral blood. All receptors come from a woman older than 75 with active or convalescent COVID-19. Each CDR3 is given with its conserved first and last residue.

v_call | cdr3_aa
TRBV6-2/TRBV6-3 | CASSYLGRYNEQFF
TRBV5-4 | CASSLFTTDYGYTF
TRBV29-1 | CSGNRGTEAFF
TRBV5-6 | CASSVESAGSNQPQHF
TRBV5-1 | CASSLGWGELYNEQFF
TRBV27 | CASSWGWASPLHF
TRBV7-6 | CASSPVGTSGSAPDTQYF
TRBV2 | CASSGYKYPGDQPQHF
TRBV24-1 | CATSDLPTSGRLGRAYNEQFF
TRBV4-1 | CASSQGSGRDSEQFF
TRBV2 | CASSGSDSNTGELFF
TRBV29-1 | CSVAQGNTEAFF
TRBV11-2 | CASTYGSYNEQFF
TRBV5-6 | CASSPGGREQYF
TRBV12-3/TRBV12-4 | CASSFTGNEQYF
TRBV7-9 | CASSFSQGGSTGELFF
TRBV3-1/TRBV3-2 | CASSLGTSGTTTYEQYF
TRBV5-6 | CASSSQGPLRETQYF
TRBV28 | CASSLLAGNTIYF
TRBV7-9 | CASSAGISTDTQYF
TRBV5-1 | CASSLGRDSNTGELFF
TRBV3-1/TRBV3-2 | CASRHRQVGTDTEAFF
TRBV11-1 | CASSWTSGNTGELFF
TRBV2 | CASTGTSASDTQYF
TRBV24-1 | CATSDRTGYDEQFF
TRBV28 | CASSLSASGRPEQYF
TRBV7-6 | CASSLESGTRSGPVQYF
TRBV3-1/TRBV3-2 | CASSQGQGGGSPLHF
TRBV11-2 | CASSPGQGHGYTF
TRBV5-1 | CASSLAFHKETQYF
TRBV30 | CAWKGVGYTF
TRBV6-5 | CASSYVAGVTEAFF
TRBV27 | CASSPGHYGYTF
TRBV10-3 | CAISRGQGPDTQYF
TRBV7-2 | CASSLVASGGYEQYF
TRBV6-5 | CASSTGTVYSPLHF
TRBV5-1 | CASSFTQGPGTDTQYF
TRBV2 | CASLGYKNSPLHF
TRBV6-1 | CASSEGLGSSYEQYF
TRBV5-1 | CASTEPGQGTSEAFF
TRBV5-1 | CASSLPDSYEQYF
TRBV29-1 | CSVASGTGVPNTEAFF
TRBV5-4 | CASSGGDSDEKLFF
TRBV28 | CASSFITSGDPETQYF
TRBV2 | CASTPTENQPQHF
TRBV7-2 | CASSNLPAQGSYNSPLHF
TRBV24-1 | CATSDPDSILCTEAFF
TRBV5-5 | CASSLGQFLTEAFF
TRBV5-1 | CASSLAGSGMYSPLHF
TRBV5-1 | CASSVSGQGAYEQYF
TRBV28 | CASSFGVGQKISGNTIYF
TRBV2 | CASRGQSNQPQHF
TRBV5-5 | CASSGTGVPTGELFF